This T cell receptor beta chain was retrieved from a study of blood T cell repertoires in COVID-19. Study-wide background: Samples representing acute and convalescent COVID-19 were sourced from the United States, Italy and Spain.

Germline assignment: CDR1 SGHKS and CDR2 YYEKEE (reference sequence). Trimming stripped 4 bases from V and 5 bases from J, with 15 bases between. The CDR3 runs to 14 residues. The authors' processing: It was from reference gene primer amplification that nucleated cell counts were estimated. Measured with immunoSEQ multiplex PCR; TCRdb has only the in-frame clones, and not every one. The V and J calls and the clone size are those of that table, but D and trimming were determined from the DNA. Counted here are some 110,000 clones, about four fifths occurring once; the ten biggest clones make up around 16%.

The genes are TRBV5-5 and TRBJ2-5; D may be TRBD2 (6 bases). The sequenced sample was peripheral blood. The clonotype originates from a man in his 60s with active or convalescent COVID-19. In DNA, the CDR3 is TGTGCCAGCAGCGTGACTAGATCCGGCGAGACCCAGTACTTC. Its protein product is CASSVTRSGETQYF.